This TCR beta chain comes out of a study of shared clonotypes between healthy human individuals. Overall study findings and caveats: Memory subsets had estimated richness that was generally smaller than that of naive subsets. Sampling used blood alone; tissue repertoires probably differ.

V trimming: 7 bases; J trimming: 7 bases; junction bases outside the gene matches: 8. CDR1 is SGHNT, CDR2 YYREEE, per germline (reference sequence). This CDR3 comprises 13 residues. Remarks on this clone: Its antigen is unidentified.

An even split of each subset's genomic DNA across several immunoSEQ plates was performed. Clones were sequenced by immunoSEQ multiplex PCR, and TCRdb holds only the in-frame ones, with some missing. The sample includes under 130,000 clones, less than 80% of them seen just once. This clonotype was obtained from a woman in her 30s in good health. The rearrangement uses TRBV5-4 and TRBJ1-2; 9 bases match TRBD1. The specimen was memory CD8+ T cells sorted from blood. The subset was: CD45RO+ cells pooled with CCR7-negative TemRA cells. CDR3 protein: CASGTGRSGGYTF. As DNA, the CDR3 is TGTGCCAGCGGGACAGGGAGGTCTGGTGGCTACACCTTC.